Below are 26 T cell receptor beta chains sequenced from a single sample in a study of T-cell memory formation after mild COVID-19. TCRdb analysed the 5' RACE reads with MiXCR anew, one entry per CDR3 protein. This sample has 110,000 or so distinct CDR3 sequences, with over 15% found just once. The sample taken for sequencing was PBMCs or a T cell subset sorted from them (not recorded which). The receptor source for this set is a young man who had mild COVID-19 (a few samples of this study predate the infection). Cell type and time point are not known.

For the CDR3, the DNA is TGCGCCAGCAGCCAGGGGACAGTTAGCAATCAGCCCCAGCATTTT. Protein: CASSQGTVSNQPQHF. The chain uses TRBV4-1 and TRBJ1-5, with 7 bases lining up with TRBD1. V was clipped by 3 bases and J by 0 bases; unmatched bases: 2. The CDR3 contains 15 residues. CDR1 and CDR2 from the germline V gene are MGHRA and YSYEKL.

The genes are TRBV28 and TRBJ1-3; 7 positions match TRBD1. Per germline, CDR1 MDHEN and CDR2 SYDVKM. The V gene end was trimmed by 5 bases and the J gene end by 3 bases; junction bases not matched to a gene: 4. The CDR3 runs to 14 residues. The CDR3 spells CASSKGGYGNTIYF. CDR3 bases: TGTGCCAGCAGTAAAGGGGGCTATGGAAACACCATATATTTT.

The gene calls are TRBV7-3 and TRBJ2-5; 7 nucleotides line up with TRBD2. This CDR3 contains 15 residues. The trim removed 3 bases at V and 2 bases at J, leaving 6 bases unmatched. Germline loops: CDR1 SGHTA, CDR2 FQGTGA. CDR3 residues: CASSFRAGKQETQYF. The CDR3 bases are TGTGCCAGCAGCTTTCGAGCGGGGAAACAAGAGACCCAGTACTTC. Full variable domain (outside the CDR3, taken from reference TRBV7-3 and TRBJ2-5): GAGVSQTPSNKVTEKGKYVELRCDPISGHTALYWYRQSLGQGPEFLIYFQGTGAADDSGLPNDRFFAVRPEGSVSTLKIQRTERGDSAVYLCASSFRAGKQETQYFGPGTRLLVL.

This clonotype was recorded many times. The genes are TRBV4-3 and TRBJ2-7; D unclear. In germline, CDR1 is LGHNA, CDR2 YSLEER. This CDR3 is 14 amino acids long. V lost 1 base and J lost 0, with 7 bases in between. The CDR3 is CASSQGASSYEQYV. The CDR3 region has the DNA TGCGCCAGCAGCCAAGGGGCCAGCTCCTACGAGCAGTACGTC.

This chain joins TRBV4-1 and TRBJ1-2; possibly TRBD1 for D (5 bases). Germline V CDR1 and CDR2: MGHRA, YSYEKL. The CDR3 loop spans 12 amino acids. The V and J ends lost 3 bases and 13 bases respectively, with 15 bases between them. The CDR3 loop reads CASSQGGRRGTF. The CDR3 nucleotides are TGCGCCAGCAGCCAGGGCGGACGGAGGGGCACCTTC.

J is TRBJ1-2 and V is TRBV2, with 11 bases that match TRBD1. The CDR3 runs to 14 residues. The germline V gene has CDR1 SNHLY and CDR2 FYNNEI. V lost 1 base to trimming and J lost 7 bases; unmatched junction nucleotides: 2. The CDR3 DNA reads TGTGCCAGCAGTGAAGACGGACAGGGGGCTGGCTACACCTTC. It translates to CASSEDGQGAGYTF.

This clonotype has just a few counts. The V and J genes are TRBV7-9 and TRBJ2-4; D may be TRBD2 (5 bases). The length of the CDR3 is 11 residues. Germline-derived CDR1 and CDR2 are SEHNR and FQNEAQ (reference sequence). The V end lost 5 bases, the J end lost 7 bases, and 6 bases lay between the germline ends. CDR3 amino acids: CASSPGNIQYF. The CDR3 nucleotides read TGTGCCAGCAGCCCGGGGAACATTCAGTACTTC.

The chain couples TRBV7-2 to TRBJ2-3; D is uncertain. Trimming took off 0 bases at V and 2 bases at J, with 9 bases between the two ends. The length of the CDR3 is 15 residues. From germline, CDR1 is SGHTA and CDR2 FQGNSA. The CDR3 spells CASSLALGITDTQYF. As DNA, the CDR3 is TGTGCCAGCAGCTTAGCCCTCGGTATCACAGATACGCAGTATTTT.

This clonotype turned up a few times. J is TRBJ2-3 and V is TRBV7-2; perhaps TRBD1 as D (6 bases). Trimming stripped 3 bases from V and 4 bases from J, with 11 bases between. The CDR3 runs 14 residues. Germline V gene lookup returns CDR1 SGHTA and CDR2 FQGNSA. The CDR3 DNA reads TGTGCCAGCAGCTTTCACAGGGTGCCAGATACGCAGTATTTT. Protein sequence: CASSFHRVPDTQYF.

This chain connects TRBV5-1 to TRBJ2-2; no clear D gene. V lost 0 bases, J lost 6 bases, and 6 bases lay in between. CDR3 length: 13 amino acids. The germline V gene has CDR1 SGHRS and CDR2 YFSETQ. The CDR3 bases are TGCGCCAGCAGCTTGGGGAGATCCGGGGAGCTGTTTTTT. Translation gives CASSLGRSGELFF.

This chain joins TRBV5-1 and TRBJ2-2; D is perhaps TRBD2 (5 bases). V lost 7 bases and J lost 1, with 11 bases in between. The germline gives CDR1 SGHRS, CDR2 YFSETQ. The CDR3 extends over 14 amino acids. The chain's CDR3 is CASFAGLNTGELFF. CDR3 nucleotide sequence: TGCGCCAGCTTTGCGGGCTTGAACACCGGGGAGCTGTTTTTT.

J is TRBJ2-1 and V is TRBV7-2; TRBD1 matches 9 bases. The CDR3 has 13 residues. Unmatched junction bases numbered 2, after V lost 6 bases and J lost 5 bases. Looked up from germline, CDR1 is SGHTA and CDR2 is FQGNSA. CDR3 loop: CASRTGGDNEQFF. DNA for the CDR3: TGTGCCAGCAGGACAGGGGGTGACAATGAGCAGTTCTTC.

The DNA of the CDR3 is TGCAGCGTTGAAGAGCAACAGAACTATGGCTACACCTTC. Translation: CSVEEQQNYGYTF. This chain links TRBV29-1 with TRBJ1-2; D gene uncertain. The CDR3 is made up of 13 amino acids. The V and J ends lost 0 bases and 2 bases respectively, with 7 bases between them. Per germline, CDR1 SQVTM and CDR2 ANQGSEA. The complete variable domain, with remaining parts taken from reference TRBV29-1 and TRBJ1-2, reads SAVISQKPSRDICQRGTSLTIQCQVDSQVTMMFWYRQQPGQSLTLIATANQGSEATYESGFVIDKFPISRPNLTFSTLTVSNMSPEDSSIYLCSVEEQQNYGYTFGSGTRLTVV.

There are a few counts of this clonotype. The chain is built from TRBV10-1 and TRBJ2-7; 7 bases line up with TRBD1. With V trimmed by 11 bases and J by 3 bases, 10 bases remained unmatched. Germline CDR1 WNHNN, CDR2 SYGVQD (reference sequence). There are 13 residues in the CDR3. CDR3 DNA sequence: TGCGCCGGAAAAGACAGGGCATTCTACGAGCAGTACGTC. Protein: CAGKDRAFYEQYV.

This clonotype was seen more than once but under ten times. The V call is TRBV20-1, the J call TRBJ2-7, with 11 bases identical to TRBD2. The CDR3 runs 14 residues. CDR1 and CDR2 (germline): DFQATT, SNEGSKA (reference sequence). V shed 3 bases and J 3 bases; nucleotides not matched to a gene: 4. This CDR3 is CSASTTSGVYEQYF. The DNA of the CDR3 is TGCAGTGCTAGTACGACTAGCGGGGTCTACGAGCAGTACTTC.

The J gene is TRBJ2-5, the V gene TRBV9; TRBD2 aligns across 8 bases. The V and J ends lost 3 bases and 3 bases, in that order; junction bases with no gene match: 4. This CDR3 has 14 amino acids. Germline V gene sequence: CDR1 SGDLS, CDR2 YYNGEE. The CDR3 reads CASSERGRKETQYF. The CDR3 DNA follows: TGTGCCAGCAGCGAACGCGGGAGGAAAGAGACCCAGTACTTC.

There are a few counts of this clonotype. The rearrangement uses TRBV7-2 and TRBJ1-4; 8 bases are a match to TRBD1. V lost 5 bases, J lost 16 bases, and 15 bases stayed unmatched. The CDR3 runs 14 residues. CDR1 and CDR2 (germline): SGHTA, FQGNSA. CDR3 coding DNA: TGTGCCAGCAGCGCCGACAGGGGCCCGTATATTCCGTTTTTT. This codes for CASSADRGPYIPFF. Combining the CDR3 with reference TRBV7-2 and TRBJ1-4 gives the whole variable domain GAGVSQSPSNKVTEKGKDVELRCDPISGHTALYWYRQSLGQGLEFLIYFQGNSAPDKSGLPSDRFSAERTGGSVSTLTIQRTQQEDSAVYLCASSADRGPYIPFFGSGTQLSVL.

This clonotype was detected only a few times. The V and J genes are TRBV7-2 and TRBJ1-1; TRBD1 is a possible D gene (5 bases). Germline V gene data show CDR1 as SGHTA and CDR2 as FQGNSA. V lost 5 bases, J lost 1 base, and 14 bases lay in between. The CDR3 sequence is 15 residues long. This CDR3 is CASSRMGGENTEAFF. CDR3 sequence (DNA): TGTGCCAGCAGCCGCATGGGGGGAGAGAACACTGAAGCTTTCTTT.

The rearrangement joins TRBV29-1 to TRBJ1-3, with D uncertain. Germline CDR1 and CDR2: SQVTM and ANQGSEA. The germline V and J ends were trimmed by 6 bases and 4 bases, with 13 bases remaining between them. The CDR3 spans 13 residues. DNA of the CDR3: TGCAGCGTGGCACAACGAGGGGGAAACACCATATATTTT. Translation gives CSVAQRGGNTIYF.

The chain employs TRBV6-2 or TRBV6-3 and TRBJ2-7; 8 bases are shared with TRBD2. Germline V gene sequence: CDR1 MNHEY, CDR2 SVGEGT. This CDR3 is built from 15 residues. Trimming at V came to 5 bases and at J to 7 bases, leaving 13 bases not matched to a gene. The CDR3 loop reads CASSSPGLGIGEQYV. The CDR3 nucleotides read TGTGCCAGCAGTAGCCCGGGACTAGGGATTGGTGAGCAGTACGTC.

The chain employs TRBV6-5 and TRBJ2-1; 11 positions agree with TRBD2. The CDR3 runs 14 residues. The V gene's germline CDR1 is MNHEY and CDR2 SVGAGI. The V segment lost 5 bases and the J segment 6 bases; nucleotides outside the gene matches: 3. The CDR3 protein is CASSRGLAGNEQFF. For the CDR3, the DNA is TGTGCCAGCAGTCGTGGACTAGCGGGCAATGAGCAGTTCTTC.

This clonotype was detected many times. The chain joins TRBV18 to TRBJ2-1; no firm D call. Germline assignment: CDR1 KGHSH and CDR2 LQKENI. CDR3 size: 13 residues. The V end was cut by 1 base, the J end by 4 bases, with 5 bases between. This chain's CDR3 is CASSPQAYNEQFF. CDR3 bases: TGTGCCAGCTCACCACAAGCGTACAATGAGCAGTTCTTC.

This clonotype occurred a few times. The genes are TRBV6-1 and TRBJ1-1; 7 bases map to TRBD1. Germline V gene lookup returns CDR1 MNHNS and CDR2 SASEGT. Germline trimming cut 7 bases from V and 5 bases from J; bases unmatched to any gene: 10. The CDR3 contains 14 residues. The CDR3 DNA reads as TGTGCCAGCAAGTTAGACAGGGCACAGACTGAAGCTTTCTTT. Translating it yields CASKLDRAQTEAFF.

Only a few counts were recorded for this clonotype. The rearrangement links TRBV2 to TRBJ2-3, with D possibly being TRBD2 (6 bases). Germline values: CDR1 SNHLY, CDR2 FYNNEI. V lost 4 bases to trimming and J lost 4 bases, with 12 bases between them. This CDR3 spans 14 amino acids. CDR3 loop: CASSVLGGADTQYF. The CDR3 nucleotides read TGTGCCAGCAGTGTTCTGGGAGGCGCAGATACGCAGTATTTT.

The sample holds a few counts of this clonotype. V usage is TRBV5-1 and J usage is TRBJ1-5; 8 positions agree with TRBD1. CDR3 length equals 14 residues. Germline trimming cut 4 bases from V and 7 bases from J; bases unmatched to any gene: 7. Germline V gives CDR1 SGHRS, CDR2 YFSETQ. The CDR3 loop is CASSPGTGLQPQHF. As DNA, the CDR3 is TGCGCCAGCAGCCCCGGGACAGGTTTGCAGCCCCAGCATTTT.

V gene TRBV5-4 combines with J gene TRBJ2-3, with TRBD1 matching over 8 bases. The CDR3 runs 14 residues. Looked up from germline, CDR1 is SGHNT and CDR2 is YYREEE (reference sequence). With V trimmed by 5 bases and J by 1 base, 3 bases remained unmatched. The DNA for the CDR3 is TGTGCCAGCAGATGGGACAGGCGCACAGATACGCAGTATTTT. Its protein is CASRWDRRTDTQYF.